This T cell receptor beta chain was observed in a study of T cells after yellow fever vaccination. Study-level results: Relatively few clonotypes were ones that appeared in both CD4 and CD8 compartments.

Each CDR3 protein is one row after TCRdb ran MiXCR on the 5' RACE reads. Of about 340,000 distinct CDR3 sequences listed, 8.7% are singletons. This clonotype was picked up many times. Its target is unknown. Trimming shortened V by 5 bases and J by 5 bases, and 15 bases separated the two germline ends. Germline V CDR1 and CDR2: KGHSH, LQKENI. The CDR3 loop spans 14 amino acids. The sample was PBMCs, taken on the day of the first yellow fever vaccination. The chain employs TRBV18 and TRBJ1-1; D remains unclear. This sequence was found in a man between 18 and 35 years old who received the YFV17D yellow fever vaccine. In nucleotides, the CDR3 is TGTGCCAGCTCAAAGGCCGGGGTGGGGACTGAAGCTTTCTTT. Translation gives CASSKAGVGTEAFF.